The T cell receptor (beta chain) described here comes from a study of blood T cell repertoires in COVID-19. CDR1 is LGHDT and CDR2 is YNNKEL in the germline V gene (reference sequence). CDR3 length equals 13 residues. Deletions cut 2 bases from V and 8 bases from J, with 12 bases between. Seattle-derived patients entered the study during active infection and were followed longitudinally. In the original processing: Counts of nucleated cells, estimated from reference gene primer amplification, were obtained. Sequencing used immunoSEQ multiplex PCR; TCRdb keeps in-frame clones, though not all of them. D and trimming were read from the DNA, whereas the V and J calls and clone size are those reported in that table. This table has 120,000 to 150,000 clones, about nine tenths appearing once.

The clonotype was recovered from a human donor with COVID-19, enrolled during active disease. The donor label of this sample is uncertain. The rearrangement links TRBV3-1 (or the pseudogene TRBV3-2) to TRBJ1-2, with D tentatively TRBD1 (6 bases). The sample taken for sequencing was peripheral blood. The CDR3 sequence is CASSQRTGQGYTF. Written as DNA, the CDR3 is TGTGCCAGCAGCCAACGAACAGGGCAGGGCTACACCTTC.